This passage covers 30 T cell receptor beta chains from one sample sequenced in a study of blood T cell repertoires in COVID-19. Generated by immunoSEQ multiplex PCR, the TCRdb table keeps only in-frame clones and is missing some. The data show 250,000 to 300,000 clones, with around 90% seen just once and approximately 1% held by the top ten. The sequencing input was PBMCs or T cells enriched from blood (not recorded which). All receptors derive from a woman in her twenties or thirties who had recovered from COVID-19.

The genes are TRBV7-2 and TRBJ1-2; TRBD1 might be the D (5 bases). Germline CDR1 SGHTA, CDR2 FQGNSA. The V end lost 7 bases, the J end lost 8 bases, and 23 bases lay between the germline ends. The CDR3 is made up of 15 amino acids. The CDR3 DNA sequence: TGTGCCAGCACCTCGACGGGGGGTCTGCCTAGGGGCTACACCTTC. Translation: CASTSTGGLPRGYTF.

This clone was picked up one time. V usage is TRBV18 and J usage is TRBJ1-4, with a possible D match to TRBD1 (6 bases). The CDR3 runs 15 residues. V was cut by 4 bases and J by 4 bases, with 13 bases left in between. Germline CDR1 is KGHSH and CDR2 is LQKENI. The CDR3 is CASSRLQGNNEKLFF. As DNA, the CDR3 is TGTGCCAGCTCACGCTTACAGGGAAATAATGAAAAACTGTTTTTT.

The chain couples TRBV28 to TRBJ2-2; D is perhaps TRBD1 (5 bases). From germline, CDR1 is MDHEN and CDR2 SYDVKM. The CDR3 runs 15 residues. The V and J ends lost 11 bases and 0 bases respectively, with 16 bases between them. The CDR3 sequence is CAGAAHNANTGELFF. Written as DNA, the CDR3 is TGTGCCGGGGCTGCGCACAACGCGAACACCGGGGAGCTGTTTTTT.

The rearrangement links TRBV20-1 to TRBJ2-1; TRBD2 aligns across 7 bases. The CDR3 has 15 amino acids. The V and J ends lost 3 bases and 9 bases, in that order; junction bases with no gene match: 14. Germline V gene data show CDR1 as DFQATT and CDR2 as SNEGSKA (reference sequence). The chain's CDR3 is CSASGREIRLGEQFF. The CDR3 DNA is TGCAGTGCTAGTGGGAGGGAGATAAGGCTTGGTGAGCAGTTCTTC.

This CDR3 is CAISEQTGSQETQYF. In nucleotides, the CDR3 is TGTGCCATCAGTGAGCAGACAGGCTCCCAAGAGACCCAGTACTTC. The rearrangement joins TRBV10-3 to TRBJ2-5; TRBD1 might be the D (6 bases). CDR3 length: 15 residues. The germline V and J ends were trimmed by 2 bases and 1 base, with 11 bases remaining between them. CDR1 ENHRY and CDR2 SYGVKD come from the germline V gene.

This sequence joins TRBV5-1 and TRBJ2-6; D unresolved. This CDR3 has 14 residues. Germline assignment: CDR1 SGHRS and CDR2 YFSETQ. V was clipped by 3 bases and J by 0 bases, with 4 bases between them. Here the CDR3 reads CASSSSSGANVLTF. The CDR3 DNA follows: TGCGCCAGCAGCTCCTCCTCTGGGGCCAACGTCCTGACTTTC.

This clone was picked up one time. The rearrangement joins TRBV19 to TRBJ2-1, with D tentatively TRBD1 (6 bases). This CDR3 has 14 residues. Trimming shortened V by 4 bases and J by 3 bases, and 10 bases separated the two germline ends. Looked up from germline, CDR1 is LNHDA and CDR2 is SQIVND (reference sequence). The CDR3 sequence: CASSNTGIYNEQFF. In DNA form, the CDR3 reads TGTGCCAGTAGTAACACAGGGATCTACAATGAGCAGTTCTTC.

The chain has TRBV5-1 and TRBJ2-5; possibly TRBD2 for D (6 bases). Germline V gene lookup returns CDR1 SGHRS and CDR2 YFSETQ. The ends were cut back, 4 bases at V and 0 bases at J, with 16 bases in the middle. This CDR3 is 16 amino acids long. In DNA form, the CDR3 reads TGCGCCAGCAGCCCTCCTGGGCTAGCGTACCAAGAGACCCAGTACTTC. Translated: CASSPPGLAYQETQYF.

The chain links TRBV28 to TRBJ1-5; unclear D gene. Germline-derived CDR1 and CDR2 are MDHEN and SYDVKM. V shed 5 bases and J shed 5 bases, with 4 bases lying between them. This CDR3 has 11 amino acids. The CDR3: CASSEHQPQHF. The CDR3, as DNA: TGTGCCAGCAGTGAGCATCAGCCCCAGCATTTT.

The V call is TRBV12-2, the J call TRBJ2-7; the D call in the table, TRBD2, was not verified against the DNA. TRBV12-2 is shown as a pseudogene. This CDR3 is 19 amino acids long. The CDR3 DNA sequence: TGTGCAAGTCGCTTAGGTATGGGTGATTCGGAGACTAGCGGATACGAGCAGTACTTC. Residues: CASRLGMGDSETSGYEQYF.

The DNA of the CDR3 is TGTGCCAGCAGCGTAGTAGCGGCTGGGGACACCATATATTTT. Amino acid sequence: CASSVVAAGDTIYF. The chain recombines TRBV9 with TRBJ1-3; D call uncertain. The CDR3 sequence is 14 residues long. Germline CDR1 is SGDLS and CDR2 is YYNGEE. The V end was cut by 0 bases, the J end by 8 bases, with 12 bases between.

In this sample, this clone turned up once. The genes are TRBV9 and TRBJ1-2, with D possibly TRBD1 on 5 matching bases. The germline V and J ends were trimmed by 3 bases and 0 bases, with 12 bases remaining between them. Germline values: CDR1 SGDLS, CDR2 YYNGEE. The CDR3 has 15 amino acids. CDR3 bases: TGTGCCAGCAGCGCCGAGACAGTAGCTAACTATGGCTACACCTTC. Translation gives CASSAETVANYGYTF.

This chain connects TRBV5-1 to TRBJ2-7; 7 positions agree with TRBD1. Trimming at V came to 4 bases and at J to 3 bases, leaving 7 bases not matched to a gene. Germline values: CDR1 SGHRS, CDR2 YFSETQ. The CDR3 is made up of 14 amino acids. This CDR3 is CASSRDSRVYEQYF. CDR3 DNA: TGCGCCAGCAGCAGGGACAGCAGAGTCTACGAGCAGTACTTC.

This clone was found once. This chain links TRBV24-1 with TRBJ1-2; D gene unclear. Trimming took off 4 bases at V and 8 bases at J, with 7 bases between the two ends. The CDR3 runs 11 residues. CDR1 and CDR2 from the germline V gene are KGHDR and SFDVKD. The CDR3 nucleotides are TGTGCCACCAGTGAGGGCAGGGGCTACACCTTC. As protein: CATSEGRGYTF.

V is TRBV6-5 and J is TRBJ1-2, with 8 bases matching TRBD1. Germline CDR1 and CDR2: MNHEY and SVGAGI. CDR3 length equals 13 residues. Trimming at V came to 6 bases and at J to 8 bases, leaving 8 bases not matched to a gene. CDR3 nucleotides: TGTGCCAGCAGCCAAGGACAGGGAAGGGGCTACACCTTC. This translates into CASSQGQGRGYTF.

The chain employs TRBV7-8 and TRBJ1-2; possible D gene TRBD1, 5 bases. The CDR3 length is 12 residues. Trimming pared 5 bases from V and 4 bases from J, leaving 8 bases between. Per germline, CDR1 SGHVS and CDR2 FQNEAQ. CDR3 DNA: TGTGCCAGCAGCCTCGGGGGCTATGGCTACACCTTC. Translating it yields CASSLGGYGYTF.

V and J are TRBV28 and TRBJ1-4; D gene uncertain. Trimming removed 2 bases from V and 3 bases from J, with 10 bases in between. In germline, CDR1 is MDHEN, CDR2 SYDVKM. The CDR3 runs to 15 residues. The CDR3 loop reads CASSLPWAANEKLFF. CDR3 bases: TGTGCCAGCAGTTTACCGTGGGCCGCTAATGAAAAACTGTTTTTT.

The CDR3 loop is CASSIVSGTGYEQYF. CDR3 bases: TGTGCCAGTAGTATAGTATCCGGGACAGGTTACGAGCAGTACTTC. This chain links TRBV19 with TRBJ2-7; 8 bases match TRBD1. Germline CDR1 and CDR2: LNHDA and SQIVND (reference sequence). The CDR3 loop spans 15 amino acids. J gave up 4 bases and V 1 base, and 6 bases lay outside the gene matches.

The chain has TRBV9 and TRBJ1-1; D not resolved. Germline loops: CDR1 SGDLS, CDR2 YYNGEE. CDR3 length: 13 residues. Trimming removed 4 bases from V and 12 bases from J, with 19 bases in between. Here the CDR3 DNA reads TGTGCCAGCAGCCCCTTGGAGGGAAGTTGGACTTTCTTT. The encoded protein is CASSPLEGSWTFF.

There are a few counts of this clone. The CDR3 sequence: CASTRGAGGYEQYF. For the CDR3, the DNA is TGTGCCAGCACCCGAGGGGCAGGGGGCTACGAGCAGTACTTC. The V and J genes are TRBV28 and TRBJ2-7, with 7 bases aligning to TRBD1. J gave up 3 bases and V 7 bases, and 9 bases lay outside the gene matches. The V gene's germline CDR1 is MDHEN and CDR2 SYDVKM. The length of the CDR3 is 14 residues.

The J gene is TRBJ1-2, the V gene TRBV10-3; D gene unclear. This CDR3 is 14 amino acids long. V shed 3 bases and J shed 7 bases, with 15 bases lying between them. CDR1 and CDR2 (germline): ENHRY, SYGVKD. The CDR3 protein is CAISDPPSGGGYTF. CDR3 coding DNA: TGTGCCATCAGTGATCCCCCCAGTGGAGGTGGCTACACCTTC.

The chain uses TRBV24-1 and TRBJ2-1; D uncertain. Looked up from germline, CDR1 is KGHDR and CDR2 is SFDVKD. V was shortened by 0 bases and J by 3 bases, with 5 bases between the two germline ends. The CDR3 consists of 14 residues. In DNA form, the CDR3 reads TGTGCCACCAGTGATTTGTTCGGCTACAATGAGCAGTTCTTC. Protein sequence: CATSDLFGYNEQFF.

The V call is TRBV7-2, the J call TRBJ2-7; 7 positions agree with TRBD2. CDR1 and CDR2 (germline): SGHTA, FQGNSA. The trim removed 1 base at V and 5 bases at J, leaving 2 bases unmatched. The CDR3 is made up of 13 amino acids. The CDR3 protein is CASSLGLADEQYF. The CDR3 nucleotides read TGTGCCAGCAGCTTAGGACTAGCCGACGAGCAGTACTTC.

In DNA form, the CDR3 reads TGTGCCAGCAGCATACGGGACAAGGCCCCCTACGAGCAGTACTTC. As protein: CASSIRDKAPYEQYF. The chain is built from TRBV19 and TRBJ2-7; D might be TRBD1 (6 bases). Trimming pared 9 bases from V and 2 bases from J, leaving 20 bases between. Germline values: CDR1 LNHDA, CDR2 SQIVND (reference sequence). The CDR3 consists of 15 residues.

The chain is built from TRBV11-2 and TRBJ1-6; 10 bases are a match to TRBD1. Per germline, CDR1 SGHAT and CDR2 FQNNGV. Trimming took 5 bases from V and 5 from J; bases not matched to a gene: 6. The CDR3 consists of 16 residues. The CDR3 is CASSLRQGANNSPLHF. In DNA, the CDR3 is TGTGCCAGCAGCCTCAGACAGGGGGCAAATAATTCACCCCTCCACTTT.

This chain connects TRBV5-6 to TRBJ2-5; 7 bases fit TRBD1. In germline, CDR1 is SGHDT, CDR2 YYEEEE. Unmatched junction bases numbered 9, after V lost 5 bases and J lost 5 bases. The CDR3 length is 14 residues. The CDR3 reads CASRGFDREETQYF. The CDR3 bases are TGTGCCAGCAGAGGGTTTGACAGGGAGGAGACCCAGTACTTC. The full variable domain, completed using reference TRBV5-6 and TRBJ2-5, is DAGVTQSPTHLIKTRGQQVTLRCSPKSGHDTVSWYQQALGQGPQFIFQYYEEEERQRGNFPDRFSGHQFPNYSSELNVNALLLGDSALYLCASRGFDREETQYFGPGTRLLVL.

This chain links TRBV5-1 with TRBJ2-2, with unresolved D. Germline lookup yields CDR1 SGHRS and CDR2 YFSETQ. This CDR3 spans 15 amino acids. V lost 4 bases to trimming and J lost 3 bases, with 13 bases between them. Here the CDR3 DNA reads TGCGCCAGCAGCCTAGTAGTCTCGGACACCGGGGAGCTGTTTTTT. Translating it yields CASSLVVSDTGELFF. Full variable domain (rest looked up from reference TRBV5-1 and TRBJ2-2): KAGVTQTPRYLIKTRGQQVTLSCSPISGHRSVSWYQQTPGQGLQFLFEYFSETQRNKGNFPGRFSGRQFSNSRSEMNVSTLELGDSALYLCASSLVVSDTGELFFGEGSRLTVL.

Written as DNA, the CDR3 is TGTGCCAGCAGCTTAGATCGCGGCATGGCTAGCGAGCAGTACTTC. Encoded protein: CASSLDRGMASEQYF. The chain has TRBV11-3 and TRBJ2-7, with unresolved D. Germline CDR1 SGHNT, CDR2 YENEEA. Trimming cost V 0 bases and J 6 bases, with 15 bases left between them. This CDR3 comprises 15 residues.

The chain links TRBV7-9 to TRBJ2-1; TRBD1 is a possible D gene (5 bases). The germline CDR1 and CDR2 sequences are SEHNR and FQNEAQ (reference sequence). The CDR3 covers 16 residues. Trimming removed 2 bases from V and 4 bases from J, with 15 bases in between. CDR3 DNA: TGTGCCAGCAGCTTACCAGGGCGAACTGCATACAATGAGCAGTTCTTC. This gives the protein CASSLPGRTAYNEQFF.

This chain uses TRBV6-1 with TRBJ1-1, with D tentatively TRBD1 (5 bases). CDR1 MNHNS and CDR2 SASEGT come from the germline V gene. This CDR3 spans 15 amino acids. With 1 base removed from V and 6 bases from J, the gap between germline ends came to 15 bases. CDR3 sequence: CASSEGMQGNAEAFF. CDR3 nucleotides: TGTGCCAGCAGTGAAGGTATGCAGGGAAACGCTGAAGCTTTCTTT.